One and the same sample provided the 25 T cell receptor beta chains below, sequenced in a study of shared clonotypes between healthy human individuals. The protocol was immunoSEQ multiplex PCR, while the TCRdb copy is restricted to in-frame clones and leaves out a portion. The table lists some 2.4 million clones, roughly 93% of them singletons. The sequenced material came from naive CD4+ T cells from PBMCs. The subset denotes: CD45RA+ positively selected. The receptors here all came from a man aged 18 to 29 in good health. Some clones in this sample may be carry-over from other donors' samples.

The chain couples TRBV6-5 to TRBJ2-7, with TRBD2 matching over 9 bases. The V gene end was trimmed by 0 bases and the J gene end by 5 bases; junction bases not matched to a gene: 8. The CDR3 loop spans 16 amino acids. Germline CDR1 and CDR2: MNHEY and SVGAGI. The CDR3 nucleotides read TGTGCCAGCAGTTACTCGAGTAGCGGGAGAAGGAACGAGCAGTACTTC. This sequence encodes CASSYSSSGRRNEQYF.

Worth noting for this clone: This CDR3 is also generated by other DNA sequences in the sample. This rearrangement joins TRBV5-1 to TRBJ2-1, with 11 bases identical to TRBD2. V trimming: 3 bases; J trimming: 0 bases; junction bases outside the gene matches: 2. In germline, CDR1 is SGHRS, CDR2 YFSETQ. The CDR3 length is 16 residues. The CDR3 nucleotides are TGCGCCAGCAGCTCTACTAGCGGGAGCTCCTACAATGAGCAGTTCTTC. Protein sequence: CASSSTSGSSYNEQFF.

This chain connects TRBV9 to TRBJ2-1, with 8 bases that match TRBD1. Germline-derived CDR1 and CDR2 are SGDLS and YYNGEE. V lost 0 bases to trimming and J lost 7 bases; unmatched junction nucleotides: 6. The length of the CDR3 is 15 residues. In DNA, the CDR3 is TGTGCCAGCAGCGTAGTGGACAGGGCGTCTAATGAGCAGTTCTTC. Its protein is CASSVVDRASNEQFF.

This chain joins TRBV19 and TRBJ1-3; 8 positions agree with TRBD1. Germline assignment: CDR1 LNHDA and CDR2 SQIVND (reference sequence). The CDR3 is 14 residues long. Losses at the gene ends were 5 bases for V and 2 bases for J; bases not matched to a gene: 2. In nucleotides, the CDR3 is TGTGCCAGTAGTCAACAGGGGGCTGGAAACACCATATATTTT. It encodes CASSQQGAGNTIYF.

The genes are TRBV11-2 and TRBJ2-1, with 12 bases fitting TRBD1. Germline CDR1 reads SGHAT; CDR2 reads FQNNGV. This CDR3 has 14 amino acids. After removal of 5 bases from V and 10 bases from J, the junction contained 6 bases not matched to a gene. The CDR3 loop is CASSGDRGPWEQFF. Here the CDR3 DNA reads TGTGCCAGCAGCGGGGACAGGGGGCCTTGGGAGCAGTTCTTC. The complete variable domain, with remaining parts taken from reference TRBV11-2 and TRBJ2-1, reads EAGVAQSPRYKIIEKRQSVAFWCNPISGHATLYWYQQILGQGPKLLIQFQNNGVVDDSQLPKDRFSAERLKGVDSTLKIQPAKLEDSAVYLCASSGDRGPWEQFFGPGTRLTVL.

This clone was observed a single time. The gene calls are TRBV6-5 and TRBJ2-5; 8 bases are a match to TRBD1. Losses at the gene ends were 6 bases for V and 4 bases for J; bases not matched to a gene: 10. Per the germline V gene, CDR1 is MNHEY and CDR2 is SVGAGI. This CDR3 has 15 amino acids. CDR3 in DNA: TGTGCCAGCAGCCGACCAGGGGGCTGGTTAGAGACCCAGTACTTC. As protein: CASSRPGGWLETQYF.

This chain links TRBV7-7 with TRBJ2-2; D unresolved. The CDR3 spans 14 residues. Trimming shortened V by 1 base and J by 1 base, and 4 bases separated the two germline ends. Germline CDR1 and CDR2: SSHAT and FNYEAQ (reference sequence). In nucleotides, the CDR3 is TGTGCCAGCAGCTTAGACAGGAACACCGGGGAGCTGTTTTTT. This encodes CASSLDRNTGELFF.

Turning to this clone: At one boundary the junction diverges from the germline segment, which might be a read error. The gene calls are TRBV6-4 and TRBJ2-7; 7 positions agree with TRBD1. CDR1 and CDR2 from the germline V gene are MRHNA and SNTAGT. The CDR3 has 10 residues. CDR3 sequence: CARAPGTAPF. Here the CDR3 DNA reads TGTGCCAGAGCGCCCGGGACAGCCCCCTTC.

The chain recombines TRBV4-3 with TRBJ2-1, with TRBD2 as a possible D gene (6 bases). Germline lookup yields CDR1 LGHNA and CDR2 YSLEER. The ends were cut back, 1 base at V and 4 bases at J, with 14 bases in the middle. The CDR3 length is 16 residues. CDR3 coding DNA: TGCGCCAGCAGCCAAGGGGTAGCGGCAGAGTACAATGAGCAGTTCTTC. This sequence encodes CASSQGVAAEYNEQFF.

This chain connects TRBV28 to TRBJ2-7, with 12 positions matching TRBD1. Unmatched junction bases numbered 6, after V lost 4 bases and J lost 5 bases. The CDR3 loop spans 15 amino acids. CDR1 is MDHEN, CDR2 SYDVKM, per germline. CDR3 coding DNA: TGTGCCAGCAGTTCCGGGACAGGGGGCATGGACGAGCAGTACTTC. This gives the protein CASSSGTGGMDEQYF. Looking up the rest from reference TRBV28 and TRBJ2-7 gives the full variable domain: DVKVTQSSRYLVKRTGEKVFLECVQDMDHENMFWYRQDPGLGLRLIYFSYDVKMKEKGDIPEGYSVSREKKERFSLILESASTNQTSMYLCASSSGTGGMDEQYFGPGTRLTVT.

The V call is TRBV7-9, the J call TRBJ1-4; D is ambiguous. Germline V lookup: CDR1 SEHNR, CDR2 FQNEAQ (reference sequence). The CDR3 contains 12 residues. V lost 3 bases and J 5 bases, leaving 4 bases between the germline ends. The CDR3 is CASSFLNEKLFF. The CDR3 DNA reads as TGTGCCAGCAGCTTCTTGAATGAAAAACTGTTTTTT.

The chain employs TRBV7-2 and TRBJ2-2; D gene unclear. The CDR3 totals 15 residues. From germline, CDR1 is SGHTA and CDR2 FQGNSA. Trimming cost V 1 base and J 5 bases, with 11 bases left between them. The CDR3 reads CASSLGRLATGELFF. The CDR3 bases are TGTGCCAGCAGCTTAGGAAGGTTAGCTACCGGGGAGCTGTTTTTT. Complete variable domain (other parts from reference TRBV7-2 and TRBJ2-2): GAGVSQSPSNKVTEKGKDVELRCDPISGHTALYWYRQSLGQGLEFLIYFQGNSAPDKSGLPSDRFSAERTGGSVSTLTIQRTQQEDSAVYLCASSLGRLATGELFFGEGSRLTVL.

The rearrangement links TRBV28 to TRBJ2-3, with a possible D match to TRBD1 (6 bases). The CDR3 is made up of 12 amino acids. Trimming stripped 8 bases from V and 3 bases from J, with 9 bases between. Germline CDR1 MDHEN, CDR2 SYDVKM. CDR3 loop: CASRDITDTQYF. CDR3 coding DNA: TGTGCCAGCCGGGACATAACAGATACGCAGTATTTT.

The chain has TRBV4-1 and TRBJ1-2, with 7 bases aligning to TRBD1. The CDR3 has 16 amino acids. Germline assignment: CDR1 MGHRA and CDR2 YSYEKL. V lost 3 bases and J lost 4; bases outside the gene matches: 11. For the CDR3, the DNA is TGCGCCAGCAGCCAGGATAAAAGAGGGACAGCCTATGGCTACACCTTC. The encoded protein is CASSQDKRGTAYGYTF.

This chain connects TRBV9 to TRBJ2-2; 7 bases fit TRBD2. J lost 6 bases, V lost 0 bases, and 5 bases had no gene match. CDR3 length equals 15 residues. Germline V gene data show CDR1 as SGDLS and CDR2 as YYNGEE. CDR3 DNA sequence: TGTGCCAGCAGCGTAGGGGGAGGGCCTGCCGGGGAGCTGTTTTTT. Amino acids: CASSVGGGPAGELFF.

The chain carries TRBV7-8 and TRBJ2-7; a weak D match, TRBD1 (6 bases). Germline V gene sequence: CDR1 SGHVS, CDR2 FQNEAQ. The CDR3 totals 14 residues. V lost 5 bases and J 5 bases, leaving 16 bases between the germline ends. For the CDR3, the DNA is TGTGCCAGCAGCAGCAACCGGGACACCAACGAGCAGTACTTC. As protein: CASSSNRDTNEQYF.

The chain carries TRBV5-1 and TRBJ2-7; D is uncertain. The V gene's germline CDR1 is SGHRS and CDR2 YFSETQ. The CDR3 totals 16 residues. Trimming cost V 4 bases and J 2 bases, with 19 bases left between them. The CDR3 DNA reads TGCGCCAGCAGCGGCCAGGACGTACTTGCCCCCTACGAGCAGTACTTC. Translation: CASSGQDVLAPYEQYF.

The chain employs TRBV6-1 and TRBJ2-3; possibly TRBD2 for D (5 bases). The CDR3 covers 11 residues. Germline CDR1 is MNHNS and CDR2 is SASEGT. Trimming took off 10 bases at V and 8 bases at J, with 13 bases between the two ends. The CDR3 is CATSRAGTQYF. CDR3 coding DNA: TGTGCCACTTCCCGCGCGGGTACGCAGTATTTT.

Concerning this clone: Within the sample, other DNA sequences also encode this same CDR3. This chain uses TRBV9 with TRBJ2-3; 7 nucleotides line up with TRBD2. The ends lost 0 bases at V and 4 bases at J; junction bases unmatched: 2. The CDR3 covers 14 residues. Per the germline V gene, CDR1 is SGDLS and CDR2 is YYNGEE. The CDR3 is CASSVAAGADTQYF. The CDR3 region has the DNA TGTGCCAGCAGCGTAGCCGCGGGGGCAGATACGCAGTATTTT. The complete variable domain, with remaining parts taken from reference TRBV9 and TRBJ2-3, reads DSGVTQTPKHLITATGQRVTLRCSPRSGDLSVYWYQQSLDQGLQFLIQYYNGEERAKGNILERFSAQQFPDLHSELNLSSLELGDSALYFCASSVAAGADTQYFGPGTRLTVL.

The V call is TRBV19, the J call TRBJ2-7, with a possible D match to TRBD2 (6 bases). Germline CDR1 LNHDA, CDR2 SQIVND (reference sequence). The CDR3 sequence is 17 residues long. Trimming shortened V by 1 base and J by 0 bases, and 16 bases separated the two germline ends. CDR3 in amino acids: CASSIGAQRALSYEQYF. Written as DNA, the CDR3 is TGTGCCAGTAGTATAGGGGCTCAGCGGGCCCTCTCCTACGAGCAGTACTTC.

The V call is TRBV28, the J call TRBJ2-3; 9 bases match TRBD1. Germline-derived CDR1 and CDR2 are MDHEN and SYDVKM. There are 15 residues in the CDR3. The V and J ends lost 8 bases and 6 bases, in that order; junction bases with no gene match: 12. In nucleotides, the CDR3 is TGTGCCAGCCTGGAGGGGACAGGGTTTGTGGATACGCAGTATTTT. Amino acids: CASLEGTGFVDTQYF. The whole variable domain, filled in from reference TRBV28 and TRBJ2-3, reads DVKVTQSSRYLVKRTGEKVFLECVQDMDHENMFWYRQDPGLGLRLIYFSYDVKMKEKGDIPEGYSVSREKKERFSLILESASTNQTSMYLCASLEGTGFVDTQYFGPGTRLTVL.

The chain links TRBV7-8 to TRBJ2-1, with 11 positions matching TRBD2. The germline CDR1 and CDR2 sequences are SGHVS and FQNEAQ. The V segment lost 2 bases and the J segment 4 bases; nucleotides outside the gene matches: 13. The CDR3 sequence is 19 residues long. The DNA of the CDR3 is TGTGCCAGCAGCTTAAGGGTTCGACTAGCGGGGAAGGGGTACAATGAGCAGTTCTTC. Protein: CASSLRVRLAGKGYNEQFF.

The gene calls are TRBV7-9 and TRBJ2-6, with D perhaps given as TRBD1 or TRBD2 (7 bases each). Germline CDR1 is SEHNR and CDR2 is FQNEAQ (reference sequence). The V gene lost 10 bases and the J gene lost 0 bases, with 16 bases spanning the gap. There are 16 residues in the CDR3. CDR3 nucleotides: TGTGCCATCAGGGGGGGACAGCCCTCTGGGGCCAACGTCCTGACTTTC. This codes for CAIRGGQPSGANVLTF.

CDR3 nucleotide sequence: TGTGCCAGCAGGGGCTCGGGACAGGGCTACGAGCAGTACTTC. Protein: CASRGSGQGYEQYF. The rearrangement links TRBV28 to TRBJ2-7; 9 positions agree with TRBD1. With 6 bases clipped from V and 3 bases from J, the junction kept 6 bases outside the gene matches. The CDR3 totals 14 residues. Germline CDR1 reads MDHEN; CDR2 reads SYDVKM.

The chain joins TRBV7-8 to TRBJ1-5; a possible D gene is TRBD1 (5 bases). The CDR3 extends over 18 amino acids. Trimming took off 2 bases at V and 0 bases at J, with 17 bases between the two ends. The germline CDR1 and CDR2 sequences are SGHVS and FQNEAQ. DNA for the CDR3: TGTGCCAGCAGCTTACTAAGGGGCGCATCATATAGCAATCAGCCCCAGCATTTT. Translating gives CASSLLRGASYSNQPQHF. Complete variable domain (other parts from reference TRBV7-8 and TRBJ1-5): GAGVSQSPRYKVAKRGQDVALRCDPISGHVSLFWYQQALGQGPEFLTYFQNEAQLDKSGLPSDRFFAERPEGSVSTLKIQRTQQEDSAVYLCASSLLRGASYSNQPQHFGDGTRLSIL.